Following are 17 T cell receptor beta chains from one sample sequenced in a study of glioma-infiltrating T cells. Using RNA template, CDR3s of TCR alpha and beta were amplified with iRepertoire arm-PCR. TCRdb re-called the multiplex PCR reads with MiXCR, one entry per CDR3 protein. The repertoire consists of a few thousand distinct CDR3 sequences, with around 86% occurring once and the leading ten covering 35% to 45%. The sequencing sample was made of glioma tissue, nonneoplastic brain tissue, or PBMCs (not recorded which). The source is a human donor with low-grade glioma or glioblastoma, undergoing nonglioma brain surgery, or in good health (not recorded which).

In regard to this clonotype: This beta chain came through as a stray read in a library set up for alpha chains, and its size says little. The chain recombines TRBV20-1 with TRBJ2-5; the D is unclear. V lost 6 bases, J lost 2 bases, and 7 bases lay in between. Germline assignment: CDR1 DFQATT and CDR2 SNEGSKA (reference sequence). There are 11 residues in the CDR3. CDR3 protein: CSAENQETQYF. In nucleotides, the CDR3 is TGCAGTGCGGAAAATCAAGAGACCCAGTACTTC.

A remark on this clonotype: Because the library targeted alpha chains, this beta chain is an off-target read whose size means little. The chain recombines TRBV20-1 with TRBJ1-3; no clear D. This CDR3 is 15 amino acids long. V was shortened by 3 bases and J by 0 bases, with 12 bases between the two germline ends. Germline V gene data show CDR1 as DFQATT and CDR2 as SNEGSKA (reference sequence). Here the CDR3 reads CSASGVRNSGNTIYF. CDR3 DNA: TGCAGTGCTAGTGGCGTACGAAACTCTGGAAACACCATATATTTT.

Turning to this clonotype: For a library built for alpha chains, this beta chain is a stray read; little rests on its size. The V and J genes are TRBV27 and TRBJ1-1; tentative D call: TRBD1 (6 bases). The V gene's germline CDR1 is MNHEY and CDR2 SMNVEV (reference sequence). V lost 8 bases, J lost 0 bases, and 13 bases lay in between. The CDR3 is 14 amino acids. CDR3 loop: CASSPGQLNTEAFF. The CDR3 DNA sequence: TGTGCCAGCTCACCCGGACAGCTGAACACTGAAGCTTTCTTT.

On this clonotype itself: This beta chain represents an off-target read in a library built for alpha chains; its size is of limited meaning. The chain has TRBV19 and TRBJ1-1, with D perhaps matching TRBD1 (5 bases). Germline V gene sequence: CDR1 LNHDA, CDR2 SQIVND (reference sequence). The length of the CDR3 is 13 residues. The ends were cut back, 5 bases at V and 1 base at J, with 8 bases in the middle. The CDR3 DNA is TGTGCCAGTAGTGATAGGGGGAACACTGAAGCTTTCTTT. This gives the protein CASSDRGNTEAFF.

In regard to this clonotype: This beta chain lies outside the target of a library built for alpha chains; its clone size means little. This sequence joins TRBV6-1 and TRBJ2-5; 9 bases fit TRBD1. CDR1 is MNHNS and CDR2 is SASEGT in the germline V gene. The CDR3 runs to 14 residues. J was trimmed by 5 bases and V by 8 bases; bases with no gene match: 9. This chain's CDR3 is CASGTGTGMETQYF. The CDR3 bases are TGTGCCAGCGGAACCGGGACAGGGATGGAGACCCAGTACTTC.

Worth noting for this clonotype: The library was designed around alpha chains, so this beta chain is a stray read whose abundance carries little weight. The chain joins TRBV7-2 to TRBJ2-5, with D perhaps TRBD1 or TRBD2 (5 bases each). Trimming took off 1 base at V and 2 bases at J, with 11 bases between the two ends. CDR3 length: 15 amino acids. CDR1 and CDR2 from the germline V gene are SGHTA and FQGNSA. The CDR3 nucleotides read TGTGCCAGCAGCTTAGGGGGGACGTTACAAGAGACCCAGTACTTC. Protein product: CASSLGGTLQETQYF.

Worth noting for this clonotype: Since it is a stray read in a library aimed at alpha chains, this beta chain has a size that is not meaningful. The chain is built from TRBV29-1 and TRBJ2-3; D gene unclear. Germline V gene sequence: CDR1 SQVTM, CDR2 ANQGSEA. Trimming removed 7 bases from V and 2 bases from J, with 19 bases in between. The CDR3 loop spans 15 amino acids. CDR3 amino acids: CSGGFGILPTDTQYF. Here the CDR3 DNA reads TGCAGCGGGGGATTTGGTATACTACCCACAGATACGCAGTATTTT.

This clonotype was found a few times. This beta chain is an off-target read within a library intended for alpha chains, so its frequency means little. This rearrangement joins TRBV20-1 to TRBJ2-7; D gene uncertain. The germline CDR1 and CDR2 sequences are DFQATT and SNEGSKA (reference sequence). The CDR3 runs 14 residues. The V gene lost 1 base and the J gene lost 3 bases, with 13 bases spanning the gap. The CDR3 loop reads CSARGVDNLYEQYF. CDR3 nucleotide sequence: TGCAGTGCTAGAGGTGTCGACAATCTCTACGAGCAGTACTTC.

This clonotype was seen a single time. Mismatch with germline at one junction end may stem from a read error. The library was prepared for alpha chains; this beta chain is a stray read, so its frequency means little. This chain connects TRBV7-2 to TRBJ2-4; D perhaps matches TRBD1 (6 bases). Germline loops: CDR1 SGHTA, CDR2 FQGNSA. The CDR3 length is 13 residues. The CDR3 region is CASSLAGAGKGDF. The CDR3 nucleotides are TGTGCCAGCAGCTTAGCGGGGGCAGGGAAAGGAGACTTC. Combining the CDR3 with reference TRBV7-2 and TRBJ2-4 gives the whole variable domain GAGVSQSPSNKVTEKGKDVELRCDPISGHTALYWYRQSLGQGLEFLIYFQGNSAPDKSGLPSDRFSAERTGGSVSTLTIQRTQQEDSAVYLCASSLAGAGKGDFGAGTRLSVL.

In regard to this clonotype: As an off-target read in a library built for alpha chains, this beta chain has a frequency of little significance. The rearrangement uses TRBV7-9 and TRBJ1-6; D remains unclear. There are 11 residues in the CDR3. V lost 5 bases, J lost 8 bases, and 4 bases lay in between. The germline CDR1 and CDR2 sequences are SEHNR and FQNEAQ (reference sequence). CDR3 coding DNA: TGTGCCAGCAGCCGGGATTCACCCCTCCACTTT. The encoded protein is CASSRDSPLHF. Based on the CDR3 plus reference TRBV7-9 and TRBJ1-6, the full variable domain is DTGVSQNPRHKITKRGQNVTFRCDPISEHNRLYWYRQTLGQGPEFLTYFQNEAQLEKSRLLSDRFSAERPKGSFSTLEIQRTEQGDSAMYLCASSRDSPLHFGNGTRLTVT.

Turning to this clonotype: This beta chain slipped into a library made for alpha chains as a stray read, so its size is not meaningful. The chain couples TRBV2 to TRBJ1-1; D is ambiguous. Germline V gene lookup returns CDR1 SNHLY and CDR2 FYNNEI. This CDR3 is built from 12 residues. Between the trimmed V and J ends, which lost 0 bases and 12 bases, there was a span of 11 bases. DNA for the CDR3: TGTGCCAGCAGTGAAGCGCTTCAGAAGACTTTCTTT. Translating it yields CASSEALQKTFF.

As concerns this clonotype: This beta chain is off target for a library built for alpha chains, so its abundance means little. This chain uses TRBV28 with TRBJ1-3, with D possibly being TRBD1 (6 bases). The CDR3 is 14 amino acids. The V end was cut by 3 bases, the J end by 4 bases, with 10 bases between. Per germline, CDR1 MDHEN and CDR2 SYDVKM. CDR3 sequence reads: CASSFGGPGNTIYF. The CDR3 DNA follows: TGTGCCAGCAGTTTCGGGGGCCCCGGAAACACCATATATTTT.

Turning to this clonotype: This beta chain represents an off-target read in a library built for alpha chains; its size is of limited meaning. This chain joins TRBV6-6 and TRBJ2-4; TRBD2 agrees at 7 bases. The CDR3 is 14 amino acids. Per germline, CDR1 MNHNY and CDR2 SVGAGI (reference sequence). J lost 9 bases, V lost 2 bases, and 7 bases had no gene match. This chain's CDR3 is CASSYGLADSIQYF. CDR3 sequence (DNA): TGTGCCAGCAGTTACGGGCTAGCGGATTCCATTCAGTACTTC.

As regards this clonotype: Since it is a stray read in a library aimed at alpha chains, this beta chain has a size that is not meaningful. The V and J genes are TRBV6-1 and TRBJ2-7; 11 nucleotides line up with TRBD2. V lost 6 bases to trimming and J lost 7 bases; unmatched junction nucleotides: 8. Germline loops: CDR1 MNHNS, CDR2 SASEGT. This CDR3 contains 14 residues. CDR3: CASRASGGTREQYF. Here the CDR3 DNA reads TGTGCCAGCAGGGCTAGCGGGGGGACGCGGGAGCAGTACTTC.

Of note for this clonotype: For a library built for alpha chains, this beta chain is a stray read; little rests on its size. The chain couples TRBV18 to TRBJ1-1; 8 bases are shared with TRBD1. The germline gives CDR1 KGHSH, CDR2 LQKENI. CDR3 size: 15 residues. J was trimmed by 0 bases and V by 8 bases; bases with no gene match: 8. CDR3 sequence: CASRGQGLMNTEAFF. CDR3 in DNA: TGTGCCAGCCGCGGACAGGGACTCATGAACACTGAAGCTTTCTTT.

With regard to this clonotype: This beta chain lies outside the target of a library built for alpha chains; its clone size means little. The CDR3 loop reads CASSMGGDYNEQFF. CDR3 nucleotides: TGTGCCAGCAGCATGGGGGGCGATTACAATGAGCAGTTCTTC. The V gene is TRBV28, the J gene TRBJ2-1; tentatively, D is TRBD1 or TRBD2 (6 bases each). Per the germline V gene, CDR1 is MDHEN and CDR2 is SYDVKM. V gave up 6 bases and J gave up 4 bases, with 13 bases separating them. The CDR3 extends over 14 amino acids.

For this clonotype: This beta chain is off target for a library built for alpha chains, so its abundance means little. This rearrangement joins TRBV27 to TRBJ2-5; TRBD1 is a possible D gene (6 bases). The V end was cut by 2 bases, the J end by 5 bases, with 12 bases between. This CDR3 region has 14 residues. Germline values: CDR1 MNHEY, CDR2 SMNVEV (reference sequence). The CDR3 sequence: CASSLQGIFETQYF. The CDR3 DNA is TGTGCCAGCAGTTTACAGGGGATTTTCGAGACCCAGTACTTC.